This T cell receptor beta chain was captured by sequencing in a study of PD-1 blockade in classical Hodgkin lymphoma (dated by TCRdb to about 2020). As for the study more broadly: The study used TCR beta sequencing and CyTOF to define a peripheral blood immune signature of response to PD-1 blockade in classical Hodgkin lymphoma.

The label giving this sample's time point can be read as: newly diagnosed, previously untreated cHL patient sample. To serve as a comparison group for the relapsed/refractory trial patients, PBMCs were sequenced from patients with newly diagnosed, previously untreated classical Hodgkin lymphoma. After peripheral blood was drawn into 8 mL Vacutainer Cell Preparation Tubes, PBMCs were isolated by centrifugation and then cryopreserved. Summary of the overall study and its limitations: Baseline TCR diversity was reported as lower in newly diagnosed patients than in healthy donors, and lower still in relapsed/refractory patients. Only a single clinical trial cohort was studied, and what caused the repertoire differences, possibly disease activity or prior therapy, remained undefined.

In regard to this clone: Its antigen has not been determined. Base qualities are not at hand, and no much larger clone is one base apart.

The Qiagen DNeasy kit was used to extract genomic DNA from unsorted PBMCs and from the negatively selected CD4+ and CD8+ fractions. TCR beta CDR3 regions were amplified by immunoSEQ multiplex PCR using primers annealing to V and J segments. A synthetic immune receptor repertoire was used to minimize amplification bias, and remaining bias was computationally removed after sequencing. As for the original processing: Repertoire diversity was quantified as the Shannon entropy index using custom Python scripts. The unsorted, CD4+ and CD8+ repertoires were each analyzed separately, with the exception of combined analyses, where CD4+ and CD8+ sequences were merged in silico. Not all clones reach the TCRdb copy of this immuneACCESS table, which keeps in-frame sequences only. Checked studies attribute under half of the gap to unresolved V genes and leave the rest unexplained. V, J and clone size were drawn from that table, and D and trimming were deduced from the DNA. Across this sample there are approximately 47,000 clones, with just over 90% seen only once. The ten largest clones add up to around 5% of the sample.

The sequenced material came from peripheral blood mononuclear cells (PBMCs). The TCR comes from a human donor with classical Hodgkin lymphoma.

The sequenced DNA is TGTGCCAGCAGTTTAGGACTGTTCTATGGCTACACCTTC. Its product reads: CASSLGLFYGYTF. The chain joins TRBV28 to TRBJ1-2; the D gene is unclear. The junction carries 8 bases between V and J, which are trimmed by 2 bases and 4 bases respectively. Including cysteine and phenylalanine, the CDR3 has 13 amino acids. The entry retains the CDR3 DNA only, 39 bases that are in frame from base 1. Per the germline V gene, MDHEN is the CDR1 and SYDVKM is the CDR2.